These 25 T cell receptor beta chains originate from one sample sequenced in a study of a mutant IDH1 vaccine in newly diagnosed glioma. This table comes from immunoSEQ multiplex PCR, and its TCRdb copy is limited to in-frame clones, with some not included. The data hold about 38,000 clones, with 80% to 90% observed a single time. The time point was: week 5, during vaccination. Every vaccine dose comprised 300 ug of mutant IDH1 20-mer peptide plus topical imiquimod. Antigens for these TCRs are unknown. Material: PBMCs, obtained from a glioma patient whose treatment included an IDH1 peptide vaccine. Source of these receptors: a man in his fifties or sixties with glioma.

V is TRBV7-2 and J is TRBJ2-5; no clear D. Trimming removed 5 bases from V and 2 bases from J, with 12 bases in between. The CDR3 runs to 14 residues. Germline CDR1 reads SGHTA; CDR2 reads FQGNSA. The CDR3 sequence is CASSLQAGQETQYF. As DNA, the CDR3 is TGTGCCAGCAGCCTCCAGGCCGGACAAGAGACCCAGTACTTC. The full variable domain, its missing parts supplied by reference TRBV7-2 and TRBJ2-5, is GAGVSQSPSNKVTEKGKDVELRCDPISGHTALYWYRQSLGQGLEFLIYFQGNSAPDKSGLPSDRFSAERTGGSVSTLTIQRTQQEDSAVYLCASSLQAGQETQYFGPGTRLLVL.

The genes are TRBV10-3 and TRBJ2-2, with D uncertain. V shed 0 bases and J shed 9 bases, with 14 bases lying between them. The germline CDR1 and CDR2 sequences are ENHRY and SYGVKD. The CDR3 contains 15 residues. The CDR3: CAISESYSGRRELFF. CDR3 nucleotides: TGTGCCATCAGTGAGTCGTACTCTGGGCGGAGGGAGCTGTTTTTT.

This clone has just one count. V gene TRBV2 combines with J gene TRBJ1-1; D gene ambiguous. V lost 6 bases, J lost 4 bases, and 15 bases lay in between. This CDR3 is built from 14 residues. CDR1 is SNHLY and CDR2 is FYNNEI in the germline V gene. The CDR3 protein is CASREFIGITEAFF. The CDR3, as DNA: TGTGCCAGCAGAGAATTTATAGGAATCACTGAAGCTTTCTTT.

V is TRBV4-2 and J is TRBJ2-6, with 7 bases identical to TRBD1. V gave up 2 bases and J gave up 4 bases; unmatched junction bases: 5. The CDR3 has 16 amino acids. CDR1 is LGHNA and CDR2 is YNFKEQ in the germline V gene. The CDR3 DNA follows: TGTGCCAGCAGCCAATTCGGGACAGCCGGGGCCAACGTCCTGACTTTC. Its protein product is CASSQFGTAGANVLTF.

The rearrangement links TRBV18 to TRBJ1-1; perhaps TRBD1 as D (5 bases). The germline CDR1 and CDR2 sequences are KGHSH and LQKENI. Trimming shortened V by 3 bases and J by 0 bases, and 14 bases separated the two germline ends. This CDR3 region has 16 residues. The DNA of the CDR3 is TGTGCCAGCTCACCTTCTTCAACAGGTATGAACACTGAAGCTTTCTTT. Its translation is CASSPSSTGMNTEAFF.

The chain uses TRBV28 and TRBJ1-2, with D hard to call. Trimming left V 4 bases short and J 6 bases short, with 6 bases between. This CDR3 contains 11 residues. CDR1 and CDR2 from the germline V gene are MDHEN and SYDVKM. CDR3 amino acids: CASSSMDGYTF. In DNA form, the CDR3 reads TGTGCCAGCAGTTCCATGGATGGCTACACCTTC.

The CDR3 region has the DNA TGTGCCTGGATGGGATATGAGGGGATAGATGAAAAACTGTTTTTT. Encoded protein: CAWMGYEGIDEKLFF. The chain links TRBV30 to TRBJ1-4; D possibly corresponds to TRBD1 (5 bases). CDR3 size: 15 residues. Germline values: CDR1 GTSNPN, CDR2 SVGIG (reference sequence). V lost 4 bases to trimming and J lost 6 bases, with 18 bases between them.

The chain is built from TRBV5-1 and TRBJ2-7; 10 bases are a match to TRBD1. The CDR3 totals 14 residues. With V trimmed by 5 bases and J by 2 bases, 4 bases remained unmatched. Germline V CDR1 and CDR2: SGHRS, YFSETQ. CDR3 bases: TGCGCCAGCAGTTACGGACAGGGGGCCTACGAGCAGTACTTC. It codes for CASSYGQGAYEQYF.

The CDR3 loop is CASSLLEESPQHF. Written as DNA, the CDR3 is TGTGCCAGCTCGCTCTTAGAGGAGTCGCCCCAGCATTTT. V usage is TRBV18 and J usage is TRBJ1-5; unclear D gene. This CDR3 comprises 13 residues. Germline assignment: CDR1 KGHSH and CDR2 LQKENI. V was trimmed by 6 bases and J by 9 bases, leaving 15 bases between them.

This chain uses TRBV29-1 with TRBJ1-2; D not resolved. The CDR3 length is 11 residues. Germline CDR1 and CDR2: SQVTM and ANQGSEA. V was clipped by 4 bases and J by 7 bases, with 10 bases between them. CDR3: CSVVVGRGYTF. The CDR3 nucleotides are TGCAGCGTTGTCGTCGGACGTGGCTACACCTTC.

V is TRBV5-4 and J is TRBJ1-2; D unclear. Trimming cost V 5 bases and J 5 bases, with 19 bases left between them. This CDR3 is built from 15 residues. The germline gives CDR1 SGHNT, CDR2 YYREEE (reference sequence). CDR3 DNA sequence: TGTGCCAGCAGGGGAGGGAGAGACATCCAGTATGGCTACACCTTC. Protein product: CASRGGRDIQYGYTF.

CDR3 coding DNA: TGTGCCAGCCAAGGGGGAACCTACAATGAGCAGTTCTTC. It codes for CASQGGTYNEQFF. The chain combines TRBV4-2 with TRBJ2-1, with D possibly matching TRBD1 (6 bases). The V end lost 8 bases, the J end lost 2 bases, and 10 bases lay between the germline ends. CDR3 size: 13 residues. The germline V gene has CDR1 LGHNA and CDR2 YNFKEQ.

The chain links TRBV4-1 to TRBJ2-4, with D perhaps TRBD2 (6 bases). CDR3 size: 17 residues. Germline CDR1 and CDR2: MGHRA and YSYEKL. Deletions cut 2 bases from V and 1 base from J, with 15 bases between. DNA of the CDR3: TGCGCCAGCAGCCAAACCGGGACTGGGTCCGCCAAAAACATTCAGTACTTC. Protein sequence: CASSQTGTGSAKNIQYF.

This chain links TRBV5-1 with TRBJ2-5, with TRBD1 matching over 7 bases. J lost 4 bases, V lost 0 bases, and 9 bases had no gene match. The CDR3 has 16 amino acids. From germline, CDR1 is SGHRS and CDR2 YFSETQ. CDR3 DNA: TGCGCCAGCAGCTTGGGGAAAGGGGGCATCGGAGAGACCCAGTACTTC. Amino acid sequence: CASSLGKGGIGETQYF. The variable domain in full, with the rest retrieved from reference TRBV5-1 and TRBJ2-5, is KAGVTQTPRYLIKTRGQQVTLSCSPISGHRSVSWYQQTPGQGLQFLFEYFSETQRNKGNFPGRFSGRQFSNSRSEMNVSTLELGDSALYLCASSLGKGGIGETQYFGPGTRLLVL.

Points on this clone: Different DNA sequences within this sample yield the same CDR3. The chain couples TRBV7-9 to TRBJ1-5; D gene ambiguous. The CDR3 spans 14 residues. Per the germline V gene, CDR1 is SEHNR and CDR2 is FQNEAQ (reference sequence). Between the trimmed V and J ends, which lost 2 bases and 0 bases, there was a span of 5 bases. CDR3: CASSLSDSNQPQHF. The CDR3 nucleotides read TGTGCCAGCAGCTTAAGTGATAGCAATCAGCCCCAGCATTTT.

This chain links TRBV6-6 with TRBJ2-1, with 11 bases lining up with TRBD2. Germline CDR1 and CDR2: MNHNY and SVGAGI (reference sequence). V dropped 2 bases and J dropped 6; count of bases not matched to a gene: 6. This CDR3 region has 16 residues. The CDR3: CASSYPTSGSANEQFF. CDR3 DNA: TGTGCCAGCAGTTACCCCACTAGCGGGAGTGCCAATGAGCAGTTCTTC.

A single count supports this clone. This chain uses TRBV19 with TRBJ1-5; D not resolved. The V gene's germline CDR1 is LNHDA and CDR2 SQIVND (reference sequence). V was pared by 6 bases and J by 3 bases, with 27 bases between. CDR3 length: 19 amino acids. In DNA form, the CDR3 reads TGTGCCAGTAGGTTCACACTGACGGACTACCAGCCACACAATCAGCCCCAGCATTTT. Amino acid sequence: CASRFTLTDYQPHNQPQHF.

The gene calls are TRBV7-8 and TRBJ1-5; D uncertain. CDR3 length: 16 amino acids. V was shortened by 0 bases and J by 8 bases, with 17 bases between the two germline ends. CDR1 SGHVS and CDR2 FQNEAQ come from the germline V gene. In nucleotides, the CDR3 is TGTGCCAGCAGCTTAGCGCTAGATTCCGCTCGAGAGCCCCAGCATTTT. Its protein product is CASSLALDSAREPQHF.

This clone appeared once. This rearrangement joins TRBV28 to TRBJ1-4; 7 nucleotides line up with TRBD1. This CDR3 is 15 amino acids long. Germline V gives CDR1 MDHEN, CDR2 SYDVKM. V shed 5 bases and J 6 bases; nucleotides not matched to a gene: 9. The CDR3: CASSGTRGLDEKLFF. The CDR3, as DNA: TGTGCCAGCAGTGGAACAAGGGGGCTCGATGAAAAACTGTTTTTT.

This chain connects TRBV2 to TRBJ2-5; TRBD2 might be the D (5 bases). Germline CDR1 and CDR2: SNHLY and FYNNEI. This CDR3 region has 13 residues. V gave up 6 bases and J gave up 5 bases, with 13 bases separating them. This CDR3 reads CASSEGPRETQYF. The CDR3 region has the DNA TGTGCCAGCAGCGAGGGTCCTAGGGAGACCCAGTACTTC.

This rearrangement joins TRBV7-7 to TRBJ2-2; 11 nucleotides align to TRBD1. V shed 5 bases, J shed 5 bases, and the junction held 7 bases outside the gene matches. This CDR3 contains 16 residues. Looked up from germline, CDR1 is SSHAT and CDR2 is FNYEAQ (reference sequence). As DNA, the CDR3 is TGTGCCAGCAGCCCCACGGGACAGGGGGTTACCGGGGAGCTGTTTTTT. Translated: CASSPTGQGVTGELFF.

The V call is TRBV9, the J call TRBJ2-1, with 11 nucleotides matching TRBD1. Looked up from germline, CDR1 is SGDLS and CDR2 is YYNGEE. Trimming removed 2 bases from V and 9 bases from J; junction bases left unmatched: 10. There are 16 residues in the CDR3. The CDR3 bases are TGTGCCAGCAGCGTTTCCGGGACAGGGGGGACGAGTGAGCAGTTCTTC. Residues: CASSVSGTGGTSEQFF. Complete variable domain (other parts from reference TRBV9 and TRBJ2-1): DSGVTQTPKHLITATGQRVTLRCSPRSGDLSVYWYQQSLDQGLQFLIQYYNGEERAKGNILERFSAQQFPDLHSELNLSSLELGDSALYFCASSVSGTGGTSEQFFGPGTRLTVL.

This chain connects TRBV7-9 to TRBJ1-2, with D tentatively TRBD1 (5 bases). The V gene lost 5 bases and the J gene lost 14 bases, with 18 bases spanning the gap. From germline, CDR1 is SEHNR and CDR2 FQNEAQ (reference sequence). CDR3 length equals 12 residues. The CDR3 DNA reads as TGTGCCAGCAGCCCGACGACTCTAGGGGCGACCTTC. Translation gives CASSPTTLGATF. The full variable domain, in which reference TRBV7-9 and TRBJ1-2 provide the parts outside the CDR3, is DTGVSQNPRHKITKRGQNVTFRCDPISEHNRLYWYRQTLGQGPEFLTYFQNEAQLEKSRLLSDRFSAERPKGSFSTLEIQRTEQGDSAMYLCASSPTTLGATFGSGTRLTVV.

This clone was seen just once. The V call is TRBV6-1, the J call TRBJ1-1; D gene uncertain. There are 16 residues in the CDR3. The germline V and J ends were trimmed by 4 bases and 0 bases, with 15 bases remaining between them. The germline gives CDR1 MNHNS, CDR2 SASEGT. The CDR3 is CASSGGSGSMNTEAFF. The CDR3 DNA sequence: TGTGCCAGCAGTGGGGGATCAGGATCAATGAACACTGAAGCTTTCTTT.

J is TRBJ2-2 and V is TRBV2; the D gene could be TRBD1 or TRBD2 (6 bases each). V was trimmed by 2 bases and J by 7 bases, leaving 11 bases between them. Germline V gene data show CDR1 as SNHLY and CDR2 as FYNNEI. CDR3 length: 14 amino acids. The CDR3, as DNA: TGTGCCAGCAGTGAAACCGGGGGCGACGGGGAGCTGTTTTTT. It is translated as CASSETGGDGELFF.